This T cell receptor beta chain was obtained from a study of cytomegalovirus exposure and HLA in healthy donors. In the case of this clone: The target antigen is unknown.

The V gene's germline CDR1 is MGHRA and CDR2 YSYEKL. Trimming removed 0 bases from V and 3 bases from J, with 11 bases in between. CDR3 length equals 15 residues. The study's findings and limits: Among TCR beta chains, those listed as cytomegalovirus-associated numbered over 150. As was reported, the classifier diagnosed cytomegalovirus status with high specificity and sensitivity. First-cohort TCR clusters were later found to tend to co-occur in the 120 or so validation repertoires.

The donors were in the roughly 110-subject validation cohort; that cohort was separate from the roughly 700-subject first cohort. Clones were read by immunoSEQ multiplex PCR, and TCRdb kept only the in-frame ones, dropping some. The sample has 90,000 to 130,000 clones, approximately 85% seen once. The sequence was collected from a woman aged 18-29 years in good health and CMV-seronegative. The sequenced sample was PBMCs. The gene calls are TRBV4-1 and TRBJ1-1; unclear D gene. The CDR3 is CASSQDGREDTEAFF. CDR3 in DNA: TGCGCCAGCAGCCAAGATGGTAGGGAGGACACTGAAGCTTTCTTT.